Shown below are 8 T cell receptor beta chains from a single sample sequenced in a study of human T cells and chemical hapten exposure. TCRdb independently ran MiXCR on the RACE reads; one entry per CDR3 protein. The sample includes under 85,000 distinct CDR3 sequences, 10% of them seen just once. Time point of the sample: patch test 2, 6 weeks after DPC sensitization. Treatment reported: therapeutic diphenylcyclopropenone sensitization with weekly scalp DPC. The sequencing here drew on whole blood, taken in connection with sensitization to the hapten diphenylcyclopropenone (DPC). The receptors stem from a woman between 50 and 59 years old with alopecia areata. Some clones in this sample may be carry-over from other donors' samples.

In its sample, this clonotype was seen many times. The rearrangement joins TRBV11-2 to TRBJ1-1; D ambiguous. V was clipped by 5 bases and J by 1 base, with 11 bases between them. The germline gives CDR1 SGHAT, CDR2 FQNNGV. The CDR3 extends over 14 amino acids. CDR3 protein: CASSPPAGNTEAFF. The CDR3 nucleotides are TGTGCCAGCAGCCCCCCAGCAGGGAACACTGAAGCTTTCTTT.

The V gene is TRBV6-6, the J gene TRBJ2-7; TRBD1 agrees at 7 bases. The V gene end was trimmed by 2 bases and the J gene end by 2 bases; junction bases not matched to a gene: 3. Per the germline V gene, CDR1 is MNHNY and CDR2 is SVGAGI (reference sequence). This CDR3 is built from 14 residues. The CDR3 protein is CASSYRDSAYEQYF. The CDR3 DNA sequence: TGTGCCAGCAGTTACAGGGACAGTGCCTACGAGCAGTACTTC.

This clonotype was seen repeatedly, ten times or more. CDR3 residues: CATGEVDQPQHF. As DNA, the CDR3 is TGTGCCACGGGAGAAGTAGATCAGCCCCAGCATTTT. This sequence joins TRBV10-3 and TRBJ1-5; no clear D gene. V lost 10 bases and J lost 5, with 12 bases in between. The CDR3 totals 12 residues. Germline assignment: CDR1 ENHRY and CDR2 SYGVKD.

This clonotype has a count of ten or more. V and J are TRBV20-1 and TRBJ1-5, with TRBD1 as a possible D gene (6 bases). This CDR3 is built from 14 residues. With 5 bases removed from V and 5 bases from J, the gap between germline ends came to 16 bases. Germline loops: CDR1 DFQATT, CDR2 SNEGSKA (reference sequence). The CDR3 DNA reads as TGCAGTGCTGATACAGGGCAGGCGTATCAGCCCCAGCATTTT. As protein: CSADTGQAYQPQHF.

The genes are TRBV27 and TRBJ2-5; D possibly corresponds to TRBD1 (5 bases). The CDR3 runs 13 residues. The V gene lost 6 bases and the J gene lost 7 bases, with 15 bases spanning the gap. Germline CDR1 and CDR2: MNHEY and SMNVEV (reference sequence). CDR3 region: CASSSGSSGTQYF. The CDR3 DNA reads as TGTGCCAGCAGCTCAGGGTCTTCTGGGACCCAGTACTTC.

This clonotype was detected many times. This chain joins TRBV29-1 and TRBJ1-2; 9 bases map to TRBD1. The CDR3 sequence is 15 residues long. The V gene end was trimmed by 3 bases and the J gene end by 1 base; junction bases not matched to a gene: 6. In germline, CDR1 is SQVTM, CDR2 ANQGSEA. The CDR3 DNA reads TGCAGCGTTGACCGGGACAGGGTTTTTAACTATGGCTACACCTTC. The encoded protein is CSVDRDRVFNYGYTF.

This chain links TRBV10-1 with TRBJ2-7; D ambiguous. The length of the CDR3 is 15 residues. V dropped 0 bases and J dropped 4 bases, with 13 bases sitting between them. The germline V gene encodes CDR1 WNHNN and CDR2 SYGVQD (reference sequence). The DNA of the CDR3 is TGCGCCAGCAGTGAGTCCCTCGATGGGTTGTACGAGCAGTACTTC. This translates into CASSESLDGLYEQYF.

On this clonotype itself: This clone may be a read error of a much larger clone one base away. This chain links TRBV12-3 or TRBV12-4 with TRBJ2-5; perhaps TRBD2 as D (5 bases). The CDR3 extends over 13 amino acids. The V gene lost 8 bases and the J gene lost 1 base, with 11 bases spanning the gap. CDR3 sequence reads: CASGQRGQETQYF. Here the CDR3 DNA reads TGTGCCAGCGGTCAACGGGGCCAAGAGACCCAGTACTTC.